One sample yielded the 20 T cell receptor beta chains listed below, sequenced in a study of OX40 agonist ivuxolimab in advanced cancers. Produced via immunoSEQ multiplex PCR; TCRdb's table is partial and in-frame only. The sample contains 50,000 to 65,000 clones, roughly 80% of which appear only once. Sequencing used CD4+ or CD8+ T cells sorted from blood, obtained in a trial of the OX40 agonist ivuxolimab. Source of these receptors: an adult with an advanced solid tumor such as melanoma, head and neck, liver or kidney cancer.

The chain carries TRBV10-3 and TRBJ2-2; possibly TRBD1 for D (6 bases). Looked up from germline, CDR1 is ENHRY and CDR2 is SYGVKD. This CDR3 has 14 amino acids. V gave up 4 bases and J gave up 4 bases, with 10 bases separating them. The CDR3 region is CAISVQDSTGELFF. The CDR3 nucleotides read TGTGCCATCAGTGTCCAGGACAGCACCGGGGAGCTGTTTTTT.

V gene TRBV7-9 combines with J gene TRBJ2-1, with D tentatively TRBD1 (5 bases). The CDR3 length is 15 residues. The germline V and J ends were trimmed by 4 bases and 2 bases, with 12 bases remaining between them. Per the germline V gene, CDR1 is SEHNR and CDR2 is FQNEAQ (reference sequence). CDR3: CASSWSRVTYNEQFF. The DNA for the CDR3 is TGTGCCAGCAGCTGGAGCAGGGTAACCTACAATGAGCAGTTCTTC.

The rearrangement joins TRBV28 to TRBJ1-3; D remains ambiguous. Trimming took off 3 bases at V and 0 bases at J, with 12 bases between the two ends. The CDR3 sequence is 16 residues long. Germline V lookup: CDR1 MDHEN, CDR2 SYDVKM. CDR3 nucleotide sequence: TGTGCCAGCAGTTTGGGTGGGTTTTACTCTGGAAACACCATATATTTT. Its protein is CASSLGGFYSGNTIYF.

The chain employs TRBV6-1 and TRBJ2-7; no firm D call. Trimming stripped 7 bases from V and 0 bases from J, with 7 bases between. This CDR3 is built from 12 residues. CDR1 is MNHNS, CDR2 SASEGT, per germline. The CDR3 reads CASKYDSYEQYF. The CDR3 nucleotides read TGTGCCAGCAAGTATGACTCCTACGAGCAGTACTTC.

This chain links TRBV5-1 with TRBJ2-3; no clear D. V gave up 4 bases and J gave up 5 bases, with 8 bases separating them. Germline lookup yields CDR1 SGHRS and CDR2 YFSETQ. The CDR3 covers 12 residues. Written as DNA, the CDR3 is TGCGCCAGCAGCCCCTCCGGAGATACGCAGTATTTT. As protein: CASSPSGDTQYF.

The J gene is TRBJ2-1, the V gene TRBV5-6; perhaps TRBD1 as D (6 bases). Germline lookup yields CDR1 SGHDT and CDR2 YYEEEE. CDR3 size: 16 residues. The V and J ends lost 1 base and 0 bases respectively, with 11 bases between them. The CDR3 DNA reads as TGTGCCAGCAGCTTGCTACTACAGGGCTCCTACAATGAGCAGTTCTTC. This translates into CASSLLLQGSYNEQFF.

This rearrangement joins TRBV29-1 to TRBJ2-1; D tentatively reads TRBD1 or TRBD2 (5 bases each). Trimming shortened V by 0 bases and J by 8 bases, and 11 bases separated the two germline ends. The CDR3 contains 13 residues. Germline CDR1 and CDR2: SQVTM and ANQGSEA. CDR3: CSVEDGGGHEQFF. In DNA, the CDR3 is TGCAGCGTTGAAGATGGGGGTGGACATGAGCAGTTCTTC.

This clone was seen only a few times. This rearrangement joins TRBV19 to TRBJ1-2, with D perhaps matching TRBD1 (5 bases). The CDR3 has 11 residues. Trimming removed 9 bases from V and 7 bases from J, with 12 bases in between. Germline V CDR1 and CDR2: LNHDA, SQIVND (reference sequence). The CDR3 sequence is CASRRGGGYTF. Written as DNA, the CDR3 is TGTGCCAGCAGACGGGGCGGTGGCTACACCTTC.

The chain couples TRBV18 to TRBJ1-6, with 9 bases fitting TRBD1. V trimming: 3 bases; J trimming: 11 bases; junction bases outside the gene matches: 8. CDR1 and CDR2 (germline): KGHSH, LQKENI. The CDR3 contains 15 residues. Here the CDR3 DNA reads TGTGCCAGCTCACCTACAGGACAGGGGACGGCACCCCTCCACTTT. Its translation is CASSPTGQGTAPLHF.

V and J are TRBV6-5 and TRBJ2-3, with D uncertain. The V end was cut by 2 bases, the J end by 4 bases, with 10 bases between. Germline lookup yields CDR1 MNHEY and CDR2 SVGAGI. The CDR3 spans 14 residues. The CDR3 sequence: CASSYVGRADTQYF. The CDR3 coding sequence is TGTGCCAGCAGTTACGTGGGCCGAGCAGATACGCAGTATTTT.

The CDR3 reads CATSRVLSLVSTDTQYF. CDR3 coding DNA: TGTGCCACCAGCAGAGTTCTCTCGCTGGTAAGCACAGATACGCAGTATTTT. The rearrangement links TRBV15 to TRBJ2-3; D unresolved. This CDR3 contains 17 residues. Looked up from germline, CDR1 is LNHNV and CDR2 is YYDKDF (reference sequence). V was trimmed by 1 base and J by 0 bases, leaving 14 bases between them.

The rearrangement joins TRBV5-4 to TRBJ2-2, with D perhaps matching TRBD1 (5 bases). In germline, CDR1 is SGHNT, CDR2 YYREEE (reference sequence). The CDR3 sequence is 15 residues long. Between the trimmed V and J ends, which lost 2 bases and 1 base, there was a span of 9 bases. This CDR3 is CASSLIGVNTGELFF. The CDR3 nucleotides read TGTGCCAGCAGCTTAATAGGGGTGAACACCGGGGAGCTGTTTTTT.

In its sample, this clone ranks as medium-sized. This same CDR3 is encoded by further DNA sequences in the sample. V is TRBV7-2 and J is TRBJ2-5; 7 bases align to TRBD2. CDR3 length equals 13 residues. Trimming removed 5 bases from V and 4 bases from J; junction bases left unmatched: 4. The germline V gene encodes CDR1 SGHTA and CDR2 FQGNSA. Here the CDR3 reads CASSLQRGETQYF. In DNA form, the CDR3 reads TGTGCCAGCAGCCTCCAGCGGGGAGAGACCCAGTACTTC.

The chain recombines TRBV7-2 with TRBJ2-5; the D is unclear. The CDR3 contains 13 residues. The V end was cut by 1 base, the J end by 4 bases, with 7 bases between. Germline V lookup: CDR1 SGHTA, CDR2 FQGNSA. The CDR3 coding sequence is TGTGCCAGCAGCTTAGACAGAATAGAGACCCAGTACTTC. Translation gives CASSLDRIETQYF.

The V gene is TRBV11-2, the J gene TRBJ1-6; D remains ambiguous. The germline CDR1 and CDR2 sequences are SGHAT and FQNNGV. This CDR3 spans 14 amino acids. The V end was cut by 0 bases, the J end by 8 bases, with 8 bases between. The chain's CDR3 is CASSLDMQDSPLHF. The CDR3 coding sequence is TGTGCCAGCAGCTTAGATATGCAGGATTCACCCCTCCACTTT.

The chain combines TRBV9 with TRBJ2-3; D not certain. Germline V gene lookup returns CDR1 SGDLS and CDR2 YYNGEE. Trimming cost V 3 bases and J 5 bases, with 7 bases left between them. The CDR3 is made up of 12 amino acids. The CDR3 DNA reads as TGTGCCAGCAGCGCCACCATAGATACGCAGTATTTT. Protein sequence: CASSATIDTQYF.

CDR3: CAISETTNEQFF. CDR3 sequence (DNA): TGTGCCATCAGTGAGACCACCAATGAGCAGTTCTTC. The chain has TRBV10-3 and TRBJ2-1; D gene uncertain. Trimming cost V 2 bases and J 6 bases, with 5 bases left between them. The V gene's germline CDR1 is ENHRY and CDR2 SYGVKD. The CDR3 contains 12 residues.

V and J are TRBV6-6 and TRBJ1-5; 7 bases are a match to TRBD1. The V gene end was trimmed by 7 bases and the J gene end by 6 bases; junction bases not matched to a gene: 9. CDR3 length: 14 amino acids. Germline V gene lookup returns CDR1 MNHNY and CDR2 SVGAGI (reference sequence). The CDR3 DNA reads TGTGCCAGCACCGACAGGGTGAGGACTCAGCCCCAGCATTTT. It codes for CASTDRVRTQPQHF.

The CDR3 DNA follows: TGTGCCTGGAGGGAGTCAATGAACACTGAAGCTTTCTTT. It translates to CAWRESMNTEAFF. The chain carries TRBV30 and TRBJ1-1, with unresolved D. This CDR3 spans 13 amino acids. Germline lookup yields CDR1 GTSNPN and CDR2 SVGIG (reference sequence). Trimming stripped 3 bases from V and 0 bases from J, with 8 bases between.

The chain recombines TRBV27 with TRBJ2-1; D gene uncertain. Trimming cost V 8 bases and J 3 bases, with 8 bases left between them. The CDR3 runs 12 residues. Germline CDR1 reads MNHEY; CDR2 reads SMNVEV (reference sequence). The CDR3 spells CASPRFYNEQFF. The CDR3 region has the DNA TGTGCCAGCCCAAGATTCTACAATGAGCAGTTCTTC.